Presented here are 24 T cell receptor beta chains from one specimen sequenced in a study of blood T cell repertoires in COVID-19. Profiled with immunoSEQ multiplex PCR; TCRdb holds only in-frame clones, not every one. Of about 59,000 clones detected, over 75% appear once; the ten largest clones hold approximately 3.5%. Sequenced sample: peripheral blood. These receptors were taken from an elderly woman with acute or convalescent COVID-19.

The rearrangement joins TRBV7-2 to TRBJ2-1; TRBD1 might be the D (6 bases). Trimming pared 5 bases from V and 8 bases from J, leaving 13 bases between. This CDR3 is built from 13 residues. Germline values: CDR1 SGHTA, CDR2 FQGNSA. CDR3 region: CASSILQGYEQFF. The CDR3 DNA is TGTGCCAGCAGCATACTACAGGGCTATGAGCAGTTCTTC.

The rearrangement uses TRBV2 and TRBJ2-1; TRBD2 agrees at 7 bases. CDR3 length equals 17 residues. CDR1 is SNHLY and CDR2 is FYNNEI in the germline V gene. Trimming removed 4 bases from V and 0 bases from J; junction bases left unmatched: 9. The CDR3 loop is CASSGGIPSGSYNEQFF. The CDR3 coding sequence is TGTGCCAGCAGTGGGGGGATCCCTAGCGGCTCCTACAATGAGCAGTTCTTC.

The V gene is TRBV3-1 (or the pseudogene TRBV3-2), the J gene TRBJ1-6; a weak D match, TRBD1 (5 bases). CDR1 LGHDT and CDR2 YNNKEL come from the germline V gene (reference sequence). Deletions cut 6 bases from V and 7 bases from J, with 13 bases between. The CDR3 has 14 residues. Here the CDR3 DNA reads TGTGCCAGCAGTCCCGCAGGGCGCAATTCACCCCTCCACTTT. Amino acids: CASSPAGRNSPLHF.

The genes are TRBV28 and TRBJ2-7; D is possibly TRBD1 (6 bases). Germline assignment: CDR1 MDHEN and CDR2 SYDVKM. The V end lost 3 bases, the J end lost 0 bases, and 9 bases lay between the germline ends. This CDR3 contains 14 residues. The CDR3 reads CASSFTGSSYEQYF. CDR3 coding DNA: TGTGCCAGCAGTTTTACAGGGAGCTCCTACGAGCAGTACTTC.

The genes are TRBV5-1 and TRBJ2-7; D is possibly TRBD1 (6 bases). This CDR3 has 14 amino acids. Between the trimmed V and J ends, which lost 4 bases and 2 bases, there was a span of 13 bases. CDR1 and CDR2 (germline): SGHRS, YFSETQ. The CDR3 sequence is CASSPGDKAYEQYF. The DNA of the CDR3 is TGCGCCAGCAGCCCCGGGGACAAAGCCTACGAGCAGTACTTC.

V gene TRBV19 combines with J gene TRBJ2-1, with 9 bases matching TRBD2. Germline V gene sequence: CDR1 LNHDA, CDR2 SQIVND (reference sequence). The CDR3 runs to 16 residues. V lost 1 base and J lost 3; bases outside the gene matches: 4. The CDR3 region is CASSIGSGGYYNEQFF. CDR3 bases: TGTGCCAGTAGTATAGGAAGCGGGGGGTACTACAATGAGCAGTTCTTC.

The chain employs TRBV7-6 and TRBJ2-2; a weak D match, TRBD2 (6 bases). The germline V and J ends were trimmed by 1 base and 6 bases, with 12 bases remaining between them. CDR1 and CDR2 (germline): SGHVS, FNYEAQ. This CDR3 comprises 15 residues. CDR3 nucleotides: TGTGCCAGCAGCTTAGGGGCCCGCGGGGCCGGGGAGCTGTTTTTT. This sequence encodes CASSLGARGAGELFF.

The chain couples TRBV7-2 to TRBJ2-2; 13 nucleotides agree with TRBD2. The CDR3 length is 16 residues. V trimming: 6 bases; J trimming: 8 bases; junction bases outside the gene matches: 9. In germline, CDR1 is SGHTA, CDR2 FQGNSA. CDR3 sequence: CASSTRTSGGRGELFF. The CDR3 bases are TGTGCCAGCAGTACGCGGACTAGCGGGGGTCGGGGGGAGCTGTTTTTT. Drawing the rest from reference TRBV7-2 and TRBJ2-2, the complete variable domain is GAGVSQSPSNKVTEKGKDVELRCDPISGHTALYWYRQSLGQGLEFLIYFQGNSAPDKSGLPSDRFSAERTGGSVSTLTIQRTQQEDSAVYLCASSTRTSGGRGELFFGEGSRLTVL.

The chain links TRBV30 to TRBJ1-3; tentative D call: TRBD1 (6 bases). The V end lost 2 bases, the J end lost 6 bases, and 11 bases lay between the germline ends. Germline V gene lookup returns CDR1 GTSNPN and CDR2 SVGIG (reference sequence). The CDR3 is made up of 13 amino acids. The CDR3: CAWSPGGLNTIYF. The CDR3 nucleotides are TGTGCCTGGAGTCCCGGGGGGCTAAACACCATATATTTT.

The rearrangement links TRBV13 to TRBJ2-7, with TRBD2 matching over 13 bases. V shed 5 bases and J 6 bases; nucleotides not matched to a gene: 10. The length of the CDR3 is 16 residues. Germline CDR1 PRHDT, CDR2 FYEKMQ (reference sequence). The CDR3 DNA is TGTGCCAGCAGCCCCACCGGGAGGACTAGCGGGGGCGAGCAGTACTTC. It is translated as CASSPTGRTSGGEQYF. Full variable domain (remainder filled in from reference TRBV13 and TRBJ2-7): AAGVIQSPRHLIKEKRETATLKCYPIPRHDTVYWYQQGPGQDPQFLISFYEKMQSDKGSIPDRFSAQQFSDYHSELNMSSLELGDSALYFCASSPTGRTSGGEQYFGPGTRLTVT.

V gene TRBV11-2 combines with J gene TRBJ1-1; D remains ambiguous. The CDR3 has 15 residues. V was pared by 0 bases and J by 3 bases, with 11 bases between. Germline values: CDR1 SGHAT, CDR2 FQNNGV. CDR3 nucleotide sequence: TGTGCCAGCAGCTTAGATCTTTCTCCGGACACTGAAGCTTTCTTT. Encoded protein: CASSLDLSPDTEAFF.

This clone was counted a single time. The rearrangement links TRBV6-5 to TRBJ2-1; 7 nucleotides line up with TRBD1. Trimming cost V 4 bases and J 11 bases; bases outside gene matches: 11. The CDR3 runs 14 residues. Per germline, CDR1 MNHEY and CDR2 SVGAGI. This chain's CDR3 is CASSSLQGRSKQFF. In DNA, the CDR3 is TGTGCCAGCAGTTCATTACAGGGGAGATCGAAGCAGTTCTTC.

The chain links TRBV13 to TRBJ2-1; D is possibly TRBD2 (5 bases). V lost 5 bases and J 10 bases, leaving 18 bases between the germline ends. The CDR3 spans 14 residues. Germline CDR1 reads PRHDT; CDR2 reads FYEKMQ (reference sequence). The CDR3 spells CASSTNFGVNEQFF. CDR3 coding DNA: TGTGCCAGCAGCACAAACTTCGGGGTTAACGAGCAGTTCTTC.

This clone was found once. The same CDR3 also results from other DNA sequences found in this sample. The chain couples TRBV5-5 to TRBJ1-4; tentative D call: TRBD1 (5 bases). V lost 0 bases, J lost 8 bases, and 11 bases lay in between. Germline CDR1 is SGHKS and CDR2 is YYEKEE (reference sequence). There are 14 residues in the CDR3. DNA for the CDR3: TGTGCCAGCAGCTTGGGCACCGGGGGAGAAAAACTGTTTTTT. Encoded protein: CASSLGTGGEKLFF.

A few counts support this clone. The chain couples TRBV4-1 to TRBJ1-6; TRBD1 is a possible D gene (5 bases). The CDR3 contains 16 residues. CDR1 and CDR2 (germline): MGHRA, YSYEKL. The V end lost 8 bases, the J end lost 0 bases, and 14 bases lay between the germline ends. The CDR3 is CASCRQLSSYNSPLHF. Here the CDR3 DNA reads TGCGCCAGCTGCAGACAGTTGAGCTCCTATAATTCACCCCTCCACTTT.

J is TRBJ2-7 and V is TRBV27; 7 bases fit TRBD2. Germline lookup yields CDR1 MNHEY and CDR2 SMNVEV (reference sequence). Trimming took 8 bases from V and 2 from J; bases not matched to a gene: 6. The CDR3 totals 13 residues. Here the CDR3 reads CASPGAGPYEQYF. The CDR3 DNA is TGTGCCAGCCCGGGAGCGGGGCCCTACGAGCAGTACTTC.

This clone appeared a few times. This chain links TRBV5-5 with TRBJ2-7, with 7 bases matching TRBD1. From germline, CDR1 is SGHKS and CDR2 YYEKEE (reference sequence). The CDR3 is 14 residues long. V trimming: 4 bases; J trimming: 3 bases; junction bases outside the gene matches: 7. CDR3 in DNA: TGTGCCAGCAGCCCACGGACAGGACACTACGAGCAGTACTTC. Its protein product is CASSPRTGHYEQYF.

The chain carries TRBV19 and TRBJ2-4; possible D gene TRBD2, 7 bases. Trimming cost V 1 base and J 7 bases, with 11 bases left between them. Germline loops: CDR1 LNHDA, CDR2 SQIVND (reference sequence). There are 14 residues in the CDR3. CDR3 sequence reads: CASSIARGANIQYF. CDR3 DNA: TGTGCCAGTAGTATAGCACGGGGGGCCAACATTCAGTACTTC.

V gene TRBV6-2 or TRBV6-3 combines with J gene TRBJ1-1; D unclear. Germline CDR1 is MNHEY and CDR2 is SVGEGT. The CDR3 is made up of 15 amino acids. V lost 2 bases and J lost 0, with 10 bases in between. The CDR3 DNA sequence: TGTGCCAGCAGTTACAATGGCGGAGTGAACACTGAAGCTTTCTTT. It codes for CASSYNGGVNTEAFF.

V and J are TRBV6-5 and TRBJ1-2; tentative D call: TRBD1 (5 bases). Trimming left V 8 bases short and J 2 bases short, with 12 bases between. This CDR3 is built from 13 residues. CDR1 and CDR2 from the germline V gene are MNHEY and SVGAGI. CDR3 DNA sequence: TGTGCCAGCGGGGCCGGAAGGAACTATGGCTACACCTTC. As protein: CASGAGRNYGYTF.

This clone has a single count. The rearrangement uses TRBV20-1 and TRBJ2-1, with a tentative D call TRBD1 (5 bases). Germline V lookup: CDR1 DFQATT, CDR2 SNEGSKA (reference sequence). CDR3 length: 11 amino acids. This chain's CDR3 is CRAGADNEQFF. CDR3 nucleotide sequence: TGCAGGGCTGGGGCCGACAATGAGCAGTTCTTC.

This clone was counted a few times. This chain joins TRBV3-1 (or the pseudogene TRBV3-2) and TRBJ1-4; D is undetermined. CDR1 is LGHDT, CDR2 YNNKEL, per germline (reference sequence). The CDR3 extends over 14 amino acids. The ends were cut back, 5 bases at V and 3 bases at J, with 10 bases in the middle. Here the CDR3 DNA reads TGTGCCAGCAGCGGGCAATTGGCTAATGAAAAACTGTTTTTT. It codes for CASSGQLANEKLFF.

CDR3 loop: CASSSWTGDPTGNTIYF. The DNA for the CDR3 is TGCGCCAGCAGCTCATGGACAGGAGACCCTACTGGAAACACCATATATTTT. The chain has TRBV5-1 and TRBJ1-3, with 7 bases matching TRBD1. V trimming: 3 bases; J trimming: 2 bases; junction bases outside the gene matches: 11. Germline values: CDR1 SGHRS, CDR2 YFSETQ. CDR3 length: 17 amino acids.

The CDR3 loop reads CASSSTEEKLFF. The DNA for the CDR3 is TGTGCCAGCTCCTCGACTGAAGAAAAACTGTTTTTT. The chain carries TRBV18 and TRBJ1-4; D not certain. The CDR3 consists of 12 residues. From germline, CDR1 is KGHSH and CDR2 LQKENI. V was shortened by 6 bases and J by 8 bases, with 10 bases between the two germline ends.